This entry features one T cell receptor beta chain sequence. With 0 bases removed from V and 3 bases from J, the gap between germline ends came to 14 bases. CDR1 LGHNA and CDR2 YSLEER come from the germline V gene. This CDR3 spans 16 amino acids. This sample was included in a study of cytomegalovirus exposure and HLA in healthy donors. Profiling relied on immunoSEQ multiplex PCR, and the TCRdb table lists in-frame clones only, not all of them. The sample holds 55,000 to 80,000 clones, approximately 95% seen once. The chain couples TRBV4-3 to TRBJ1-2; D might be TRBD1 (6 bases). Material: PBMCs. The receptor's source is a woman between 18 and 30 years old in good health and CMV-seropositive. The chain's CDR3 is CASSQDSGGADYGYTF. CDR3 nucleotide sequence: TGCGCCAGCAGCCAAGATTCGGGGGGCGCGGACTATGGCTACACCTTC.